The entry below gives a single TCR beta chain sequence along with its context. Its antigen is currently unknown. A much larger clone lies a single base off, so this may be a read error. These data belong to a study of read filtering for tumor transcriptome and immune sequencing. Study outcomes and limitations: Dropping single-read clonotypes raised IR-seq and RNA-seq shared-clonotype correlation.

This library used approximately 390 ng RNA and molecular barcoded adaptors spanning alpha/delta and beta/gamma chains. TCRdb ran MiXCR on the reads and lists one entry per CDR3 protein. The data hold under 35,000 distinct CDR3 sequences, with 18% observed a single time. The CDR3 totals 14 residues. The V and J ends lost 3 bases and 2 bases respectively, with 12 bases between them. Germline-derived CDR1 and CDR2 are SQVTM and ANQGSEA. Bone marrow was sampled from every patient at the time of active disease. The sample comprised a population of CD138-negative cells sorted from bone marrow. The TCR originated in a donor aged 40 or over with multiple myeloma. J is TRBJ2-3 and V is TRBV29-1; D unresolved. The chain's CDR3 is CSVDRADTTDTQYF. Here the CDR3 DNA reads TGCAGCGTTGATCGGGCAGATACCACAGATACGCAGTATTTT.